This T cell receptor beta chain was sequenced for a study of CD8 T cells in ankylosing spondylitis. Regarding the study as a whole: A subset of motif variants has previously been described in the synovial fluid and blood of reactive arthritis. Reportedly, significant enrichment of disease-linked clones occurred in matched ankylosing spondylitis synovial fluid.

Using its own MiXCR run on the 5' RACE reads, TCRdb lists one record per CDR3 protein. Of about 310,000 distinct CDR3 sequences in the sample, about a fifth were seen once. The length of the CDR3 is 14 residues. From germline, CDR1 is SGHRS and CDR2 YFSETQ. Trimming stripped 0 bases from V and 1 base from J, with 5 bases between. This clonotype was detected only a few times. Its target is unknown. This rearrangement joins TRBV5-1 to TRBJ2-1, with D unclear. Sequencing used blood, either unsorted or a sorted T cell fraction (not recorded which). The sequence was obtained from a female donor with ankylosing spondylitis or in good health (not recorded which). CDR3: CASSLEGSYNEQFF. In DNA form, the CDR3 reads TGCGCCAGCAGCTTGGAAGGGTCCTACAATGAGCAGTTCTTC.